This T cell receptor (beta chain) was recorded in a study of control samples from healthy donors and cancer patients. This CDR3 has 11 amino acids. V lost 5 bases to trimming and J lost 3 bases, with 7 bases between them. CDR1 and CDR2 from the germline V gene are DFQATT and SNEGSKA (reference sequence). Assay: immunoSEQ multiplex PCR; the TCRdb copy retains only in-frame clones and omits some. The table includes roughly 170,000 clones, about 93% detected once. The sample was blood. This sequence joins TRBV20-1 and TRBJ1-2; tentatively, D is TRBD1 (6 bases). The TCR was taken from a man aged 18 to 29 in good health. For the CDR3, the DNA is TGCAGTGCTCGGACAGACTATGGCTACACCTTC. Translation: CSARTDYGYTF.